Listed below are T cell receptor beta chains from one sample, sequenced in a study of T-cell reconstitution after alpha-beta-depleted transplantation in children. One entry per CDR3 protein, called by TCRdb with MiXCR from the PCR reads. This table has 540,000 or so distinct CDR3 sequences, around 23% appearing once. The sequencing here drew on PBMCs, mostly from graft donor cells, taken 360 days after TCRalphabeta/CD19-depleted stem cell transplant. Receptors were obtained from a boy in the first two years of life who had a stem cell transplant for acute myeloid leukemia, so the T cells may come from the graft donor. The CDR3 runs from the conserved cysteine through the conserved F or W. Not all rows give a size; the values are once, few, many and, for expanded clones, a class.

J gene: TRBJ2-1
clone size: .
V gene: TRBV12-3/TRBV12-4
CDR3 protein: CASTHRTSGGYNEQFF

J gene: TRBJ2-1
clone size: .
V gene: TRBV20-1
CDR3 protein: CSARDRRTGGYEQFF

J gene: TRBJ2-1
clone size: few
V gene: TRBV6-1
CDR3 protein: CASRKVAGIYNEQFF

J gene: TRBJ2-5
clone size: .
V gene: TRBV23-1
CDR3 protein: CASSNAGTRGETQYF

J gene: TRBJ2-2
clone size: .
V gene: TRBV20-1
CDR3 protein: CSARGVGTVTGELFF

J gene: TRBJ2-5
clone size: .
V gene: TRBV20-1
CDR3 protein: CSANSGGLQETQYF

J gene: TRBJ2-3
clone size: many
V gene: TRBV20-1
CDR3 protein: CSARLAGAWYF

J gene: TRBJ1-3
clone size: few
V gene: TRBV20-1
CDR3 protein: CSAGDRRSGNTIYF

J gene: TRBJ2-1
clone size: few
V gene: TRBV20-1
CDR3 protein: CSAEPRTSGPNEQFF

J gene: TRBJ2-2
clone size: many
V gene: TRBV12-3/TRBV12-4
CDR3 protein: CASSLGALRQPQGTGELFF

J gene: TRBJ2-3
clone size: many
V gene: TRBV10-2
CDR3 protein: CASKEGMSTDTQYF

J gene: TRBJ2-7
clone size: many
V gene: TRBV7-2
CDR3 protein: CASSLEARLSYEQYF

J gene: TRBJ2-2
clone size: .
V gene: TRBV5-1
CDR3 protein: CASTLGRGSNTGELFF

J gene: TRBJ2-5
clone size: few
V gene: TRBV20-1
CDR3 protein: CSASGRGQETQYF

J gene: TRBJ2-1
clone size: few
V gene: TRBV7-3
CDR3 protein: CASILPGLAPINSYNEQFF

J gene: TRBJ1-2
clone size: many
V gene: TRBV25-1
CDR3 protein: CASSEQGYYGYTF

J gene: TRBJ2-1
clone size: .
V gene: TRBV24-1
CDR3 protein: CATTVGGGKVWTGEQFF

J gene: TRBJ2-5
clone size: .
V gene: TRBV6-2/TRBV6-3
CDR3 protein: CASSYRDARETQYF

J gene: TRBJ2-7
clone size: few
V gene: TRBV7-9
CDR3 protein: CASSQHYGGPYEQYF

J gene: TRBJ2-2
clone size: many
V gene: TRBV20-1
CDR3 protein: CSARDRDSNTGELFF

J gene: TRBJ1-2
clone size: .
V gene: TRBV15
CDR3 protein: CATSGGHIRYGYTF

J gene: TRBJ2-1
clone size: .
V gene: TRBV7-3
CDR3 protein: CASSRIPFNEQFF

J gene: TRBJ2-5
clone size: .
V gene: TRBV6-2/TRBV6-3
CDR3 protein: CASSYAGSRRRRETQYF

J gene: TRBJ2-1
clone size: few
V gene: TRBV20-1
CDR3 protein: CSASLWGQGAAEQFF

J gene: TRBJ2-5
clone size: .
V gene: TRBV12-3/TRBV12-4
CDR3 protein: CASSLAQGVEETQYF

J gene: TRBJ2-1
clone size: .
V gene: TRBV5-1
CDR3 protein: CASSLDSGVIYNEQFF

J gene: TRBJ2-3
clone size: .
V gene: TRBV19
CDR3 protein: CASSTTSGVTDTQYF

J gene: TRBJ2-1
clone size: many
V gene: TRBV20-1
CDR3 protein: CSALAGAYNEQFF

J gene: TRBJ2-1
clone size: .
V gene: TRBV29-1
CDR3 protein: CSVVATGSYNEQFF

J gene: TRBJ2-1
clone size: .
V gene: TRBV11-2
CDR3 protein: CASSGGTSAYNEQFF

J gene: TRBJ2-5
clone size: many
V gene: TRBV20-1
CDR3 protein: CSASGNRNQETQYF